Described below is a single T cell receptor beta chain sequence and its context. This sample was included in a study of ipilimumab plus nivolumab after autologous stem cell transplantation. Overall study context: A median of about 8 nivolumab and 5 or 6 ipilimumab doses were given. Both relapsed and primary refractory DLBCL were included.

Ipilimumab, 1 mg/kg, started 14 to 28 days after autologous transplant. Through week 26, nivolumab 3 mg/kg IV was given weeks 1, 4, 7, 10, then biweekly. The protocol was immunoSEQ multiplex PCR, while the TCRdb copy is restricted to in-frame clones and leaves out a portion. Counted here are 20,000 to 30,000 clones, just over 85% occurring once; the ten biggest clones make up roughly 5.5%. CDR3 size: 17 residues. Germline V gene sequence: CDR1 MGHRA, CDR2 YSYEKL. The germline V and J ends were trimmed by 7 bases and 0 bases, with 19 bases remaining between them. The receptor was derived from a male donor with diffuse large B-cell lymphoma. The chain joins TRBV4-1 to TRBJ1-3; TRBD1 might be the D (5 bases). The source material was PBMCs, sampled in a trial of ipilimumab plus nivolumab as post-transplant consolidation. Written as DNA, the CDR3 is TGCGCCAGCACCCGGGGACGCAGCTTAAACTCTGGAAACACCATATATTTT. Translating gives CASTRGRSLNSGNTIYF.